This TCR beta chain was recovered during a study of response to subunit inactivated influenza vaccine. This CDR3 is 15 amino acids long. V lost 6 bases, J lost 2 bases, and 17 bases lay in between. The germline gives CDR1 MNHNS, CDR2 SASEGT. This clonotype has a handful of counts. TCRdb ran MiXCR on the RT-PCR reads and lists one entry per CDR3 protein. The table lists 500,000 to 700,000 distinct CDR3 sequences, approximately 22% of them singletons. The same data also went into a second study, on T cells expressing NK-cell markers. As that report states: As the method of synthesis, 5'RACE template switching with UMIs yielded TCR beta cDNA.

This TCR came from a man aged 45-65 years who received an inactivated influenza vaccine. The rearrangement uses TRBV6-1 and TRBJ2-7, with D uncertain. Sequenced here: CD4+ T cells sorted from PBMCs, sampled less than 13 days after vaccination. The CDR3 loop reads CASSPRRYVTYEQYF. The DNA of the CDR3 is TGTGCCAGCAGCCCCCGGCGATACGTCACCTACGAGCAGTACTTC.